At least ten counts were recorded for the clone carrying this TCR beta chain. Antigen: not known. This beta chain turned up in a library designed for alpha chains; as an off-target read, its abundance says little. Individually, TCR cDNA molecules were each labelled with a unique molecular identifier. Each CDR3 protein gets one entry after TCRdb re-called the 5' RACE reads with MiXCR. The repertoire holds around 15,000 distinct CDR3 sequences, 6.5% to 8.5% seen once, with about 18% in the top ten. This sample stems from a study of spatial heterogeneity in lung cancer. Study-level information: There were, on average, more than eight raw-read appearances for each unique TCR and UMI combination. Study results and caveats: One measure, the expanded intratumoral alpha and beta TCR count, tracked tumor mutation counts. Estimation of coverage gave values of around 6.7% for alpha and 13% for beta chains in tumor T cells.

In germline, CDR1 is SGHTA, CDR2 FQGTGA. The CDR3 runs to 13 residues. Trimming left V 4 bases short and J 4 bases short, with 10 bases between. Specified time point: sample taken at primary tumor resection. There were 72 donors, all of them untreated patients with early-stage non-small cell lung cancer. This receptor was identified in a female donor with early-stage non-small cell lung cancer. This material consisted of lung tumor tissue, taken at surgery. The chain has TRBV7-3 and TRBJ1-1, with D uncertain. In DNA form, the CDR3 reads TGTGCCAGCAGCTCCCAAATGTCCACTGAAGCTTTCTTT. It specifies CASSSQMSTEAFF.